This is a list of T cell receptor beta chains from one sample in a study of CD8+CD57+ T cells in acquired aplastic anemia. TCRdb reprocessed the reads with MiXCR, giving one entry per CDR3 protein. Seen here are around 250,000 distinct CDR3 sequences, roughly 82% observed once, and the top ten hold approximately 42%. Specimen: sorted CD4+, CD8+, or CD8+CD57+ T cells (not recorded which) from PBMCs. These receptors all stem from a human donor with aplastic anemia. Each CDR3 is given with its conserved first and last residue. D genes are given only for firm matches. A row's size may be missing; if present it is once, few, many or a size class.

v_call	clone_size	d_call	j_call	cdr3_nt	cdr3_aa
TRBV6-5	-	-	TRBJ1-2	TGTGCCAGCAGTTCCTACCCCACCTCCTATGGCTACACCTTC	CASSSYPTSYGYTF
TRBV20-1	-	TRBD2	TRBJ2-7	TGCAGTGTCTGGACTAGCGGTACCTACGAGCAGTACTTC	CSVWTSGTYEQYF
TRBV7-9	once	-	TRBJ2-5	TGTGCCAGCAGCCCACAGGGGAGCTGGGGGGGGACCGAGTACTTC	CASSPQGSWGGTEYF
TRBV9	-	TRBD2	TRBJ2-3	TGTGCCAGCGGGTACGGGGGGACCGGCTATCATTCTTTT	CASGYGGTGYHSF
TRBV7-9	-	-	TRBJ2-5	TGTGCCAGCAGCTTAGGCTCGGGGGAGACCCAGTACTTC	CASSLGSGETQYF
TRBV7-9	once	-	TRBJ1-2	TGTGCCAGCAGCTTCGACGGGGGATACTACGAGCAGTACTACACCTTC	CASSFDGGYYEQYYTF
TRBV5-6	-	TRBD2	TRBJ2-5	TGTGCCACCAGCAGAGGCAGGGTGACTAGCGGGGGGGCGCAGGAGACCCAGTACTTC	CATSRGRVTSGGAQETQYF
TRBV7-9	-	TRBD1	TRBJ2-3	TGTGCCAGCAGCCCACCACAGGGGCGGAACACCGGGGAGTATTTT	CASSPPQGRNTGEYF
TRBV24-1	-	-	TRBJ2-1	TGTGCCACCAGTGAACCAGCGGGTAACACGAGGGAGCAGTTCTTC	CATSEPAGNTREQFF
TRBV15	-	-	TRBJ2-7	TGTGCCAGCAGCGTAGGCGGCGATCAAGATACGCAGTACTTC	CASSVGGDQDTQYF
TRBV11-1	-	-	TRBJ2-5	TGTGCCAGCAGCATAGGCCTGACGGGGAAGACCGAATACTTC	CASSIGLTGKTEYF
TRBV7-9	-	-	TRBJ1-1	TGTGCCAGCAGCTTTGACGGGACTGGGGAAGCTACCGAGTTCTTT	CASSFDGTGEATEFF
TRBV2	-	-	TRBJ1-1	TGTGCCAGCGGCGACGGGCGCACAGGGAACACTGAAGCTTTCTTT	CASGDGRTGNTEAFF
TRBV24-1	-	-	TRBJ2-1	TGTGCCAGCAGACACAGACAAGCAGGGAGCCTGGCCTTC	CASRHRQAGSLAF
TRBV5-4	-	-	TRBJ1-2	TGTGCCAGCAGCTTAGTGGCTTCAGGTGGCTACACCTTC	CASSLVASGGYTF
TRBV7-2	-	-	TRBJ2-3	TGTGCCAGCAGCTTCGGGGGAGGACACACTCCGCATTTT	CASSFGGGHTPHF
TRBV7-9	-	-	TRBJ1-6	TGTGCCAGCAGCTCCTCAGATACGCAGTATTTTTCCCCACTCCACTTT	CASSSSDTQYFSPLHF
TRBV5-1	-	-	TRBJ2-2	TGCGCCAGCAGCTGGGAGAGGGGGAGTAACACCGGGGAGCTGTTTTTT	CASSWERGSNTGELFF
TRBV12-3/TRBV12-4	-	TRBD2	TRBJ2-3	TGTGCCAGCAGTCCGGGACTAGCGGGAGCCGATACGCAGTATTTT	CASSPGLAGADTQYF
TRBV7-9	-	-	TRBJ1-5	TGTGCCAGCAGCTGTCAAAGAAGGGGGAAGCACCCCCAGCATTTT	CASSCQRRGKHPQHF
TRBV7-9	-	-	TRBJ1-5	TGTGCCAGCAGCTCCGCGACAGGCAATCAGCCCCAGCATTTT	CASSSATGNQPQHF
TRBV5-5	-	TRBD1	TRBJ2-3	TGTGCCAGCAGTTACGGGACAGGGGATCACACAGATACGCAGTATTTT	CASSYGTGDHTDTQYF
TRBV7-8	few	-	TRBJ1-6	TGTGCCAGCAGCTTGGCGGGAGGCCCCTATACTCCACCCCTCCACTTT	CASSLAGGPYTPPLHF
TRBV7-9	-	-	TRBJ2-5	TGTGCCACCAGCAGAGACAGAAAGCAAGAGACCCAGTACTTC	CATSRDRKQETQYF
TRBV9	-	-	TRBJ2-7	TGTGCCAGCAGCACAACCGACGGCCCAGACTACGAGCAGTACTTC	CASSTTDGPDYEQYF
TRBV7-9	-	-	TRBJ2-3	TGTGCCAGCAGCGTAGGGTCACTTACGCAGTATTTC	CASSVGSLTQYF
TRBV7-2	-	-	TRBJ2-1	TGTGCCAGCAGCTTTAGGAATGAGCAGTTCTTC	CASSFRNEQFF